The clone carrying this T cell receptor (beta chain) appeared once. Its antigen is as yet unknown. This record comes from a study of T-cell memory formation after mild COVID-19. Overall study findings and caveats: For contracting clones, CD4+ ones sat mainly in CM and EM, CD8+ in EMRA.

CDR1 SGHNT and CDR2 YYREEE come from the germline V gene (reference sequence). Trimming took off 6 bases at V and 7 bases at J, with 10 bases between the two ends. This CDR3 comprises 12 residues. TCRdb used MiXCR to reprocess the 5' RACE reads, holding one entry per CDR3 protein. The repertoire holds 65,000 to 100,000 distinct CDR3 sequences, with roughly 13% as singletons. The specimen was PBMCs or a T cell subset sorted from them (not recorded which). The chain carries TRBV5-4 and TRBJ2-2; no clear D. This TCR derives from a man between 18 and 35 years old who had mild COVID-19 (a few samples of this study predate the infection). Cell type and time point are not known. In nucleotides, the CDR3 is TGTGCCAGCACCACGTCCGGCGGGGAGCTGTTTTTT. It yields the protein CASTTSGGELFF.